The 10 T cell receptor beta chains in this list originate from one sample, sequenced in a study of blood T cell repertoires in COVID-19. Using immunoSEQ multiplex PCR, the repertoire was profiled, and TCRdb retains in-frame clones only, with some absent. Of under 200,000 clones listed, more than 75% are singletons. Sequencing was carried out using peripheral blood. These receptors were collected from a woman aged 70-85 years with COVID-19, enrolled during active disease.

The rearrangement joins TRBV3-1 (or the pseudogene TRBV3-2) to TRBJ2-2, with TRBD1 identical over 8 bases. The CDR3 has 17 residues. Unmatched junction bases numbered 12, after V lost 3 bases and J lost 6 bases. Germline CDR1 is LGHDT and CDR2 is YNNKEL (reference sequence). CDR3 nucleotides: TGTGCCAGCAGCCAGTACAGCCGGACAGGGTCAGCCGGGGAGCTGTTTTTT. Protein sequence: CASSQYSRTGSAGELFF.

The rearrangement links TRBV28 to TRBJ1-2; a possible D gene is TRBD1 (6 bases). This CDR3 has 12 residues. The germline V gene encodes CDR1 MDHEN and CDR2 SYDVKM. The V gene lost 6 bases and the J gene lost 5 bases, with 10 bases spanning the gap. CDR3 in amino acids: CASRRGGYGYTF. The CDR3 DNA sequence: TGTGCCAGCAGGAGGGGGGGATATGGCTACACCTTC.

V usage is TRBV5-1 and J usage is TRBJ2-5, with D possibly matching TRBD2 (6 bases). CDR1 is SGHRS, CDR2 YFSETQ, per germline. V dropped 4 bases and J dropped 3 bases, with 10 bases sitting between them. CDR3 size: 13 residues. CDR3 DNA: TGCGCCAGCAGCAGGGGCGGGAAAGAGACCCAGTACTTC. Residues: CASSRGGKETQYF. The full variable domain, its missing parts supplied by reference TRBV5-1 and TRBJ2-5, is KAGVTQTPRYLIKTRGQQVTLSCSPISGHRSVSWYQQTPGQGLQFLFEYFSETQRNKGNFPGRFSGRQFSNSRSEMNVSTLELGDSALYLCASSRGGKETQYFGPGTRLLVL.

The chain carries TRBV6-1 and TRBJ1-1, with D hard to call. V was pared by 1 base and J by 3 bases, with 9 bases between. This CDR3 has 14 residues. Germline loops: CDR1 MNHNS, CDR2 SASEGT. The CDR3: CASSEEVGYTEAFF. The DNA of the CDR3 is TGTGCCAGCAGTGAAGAAGTTGGCTACACTGAAGCTTTCTTT.

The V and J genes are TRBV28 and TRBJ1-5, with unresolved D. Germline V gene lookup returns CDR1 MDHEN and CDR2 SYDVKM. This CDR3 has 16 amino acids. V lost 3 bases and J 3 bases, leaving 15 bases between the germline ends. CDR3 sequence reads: CASSLEARRNNQPQHF. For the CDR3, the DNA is TGTGCCAGCAGTTTGGAGGCAAGGCGGAACAATCAGCCCCAGCATTTT.

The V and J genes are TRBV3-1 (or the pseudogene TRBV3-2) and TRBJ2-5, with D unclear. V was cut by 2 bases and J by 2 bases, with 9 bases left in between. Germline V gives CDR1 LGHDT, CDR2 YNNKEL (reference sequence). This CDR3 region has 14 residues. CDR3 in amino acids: CASSQLIQQETQYF. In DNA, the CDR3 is TGTGCCAGCAGCCAATTAATACAGCAAGAGACCCAGTACTTC.

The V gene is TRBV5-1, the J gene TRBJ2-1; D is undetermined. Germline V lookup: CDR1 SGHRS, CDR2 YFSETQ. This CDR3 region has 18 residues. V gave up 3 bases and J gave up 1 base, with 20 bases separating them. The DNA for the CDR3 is TGCGCCAGCAGCTCCCTTTCGAGAGGTCTTATGTCCTACAATGAGCAGTTCTTC. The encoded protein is CASSSLSRGLMSYNEQFF.

The CDR3 bases are TGTGCCAGCAGCCGGTCCGCCCGGGCGGGGTACGAGCAGTACTTC. Translated, it gives CASSRSARAGYEQYF. V is TRBV28 and J is TRBJ2-7; weak D call: TRBD2 (6 bases). Germline lookup yields CDR1 MDHEN and CDR2 SYDVKM. Trimming pared 6 bases from V and 4 bases from J, leaving 19 bases between. This CDR3 region has 15 residues.

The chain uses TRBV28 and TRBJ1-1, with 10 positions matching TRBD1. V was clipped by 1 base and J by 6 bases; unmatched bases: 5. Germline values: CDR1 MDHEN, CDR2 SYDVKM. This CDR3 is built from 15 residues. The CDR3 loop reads CASSLSGQGGAEAFF. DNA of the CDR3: TGTGCCAGCAGTTTATCAGGACAGGGGGGGGCTGAAGCTTTCTTT.

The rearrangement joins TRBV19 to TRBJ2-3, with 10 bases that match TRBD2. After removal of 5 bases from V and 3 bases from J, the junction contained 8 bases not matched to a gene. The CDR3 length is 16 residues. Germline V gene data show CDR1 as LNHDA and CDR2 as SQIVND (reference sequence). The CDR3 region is CASSARLAGLTDTQYF. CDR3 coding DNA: TGTGCCAGTAGTGCCCGACTAGCGGGTCTAACAGATACGCAGTATTTT. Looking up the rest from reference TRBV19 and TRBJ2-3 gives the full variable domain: DGGITQSPKYLFRKEGQNVTLSCEQNLNHDAMYWYRQDPGQGLRLIYYSQIVNDFQKGDIAEGYSVSREKKESFPLTVTSAQKNPTAFYLCASSARLAGLTDTQYFGPGTRLTVL.